This T cell receptor beta chain was captured by sequencing in a study of T cell changes during pregnancy in multiple sclerosis. The germline CDR1 and CDR2 sequences are SQVTM and ANQGSEA. The CDR3 contains 12 residues. Trimming took 4 bases from V and 7 from J; bases not matched to a gene: 5. In its sample, this clone was seen once. TCRdb keeps only in-frame clones here, not all; method: immunoSEQ multiplex PCR. There are 70,000 to 100,000 clones in the sample; about 93% occur only once, and around 4.5% lies in the top ten. The starting material was peripheral blood, obtained in the first trimester of pregnancy. This sequence joins TRBV29-1 and TRBJ2-7, with 9 positions matching TRBD1. The source of this sequence is a female donor with multiple sclerosis, enrolled in a pregnancy study. CDR3 bases: TGCAGCGTTGCAGGGACAGGGAATGAGCAGTACTTC. As protein: CSVAGTGNEQYF.